The 25 T cell receptor beta chains below were found in one sample sequenced in a study of CD8 T cells in ankylosing spondylitis. Broader study findings: The study identified a TCR beta motif of roughly eight highly homologous variants that appeared characteristic of ankylosing spondylitis blood.

Antigen specificity for these receptors is unknown. TCRdb independently ran MiXCR on the 5' RACE reads; one entry per CDR3 protein. This sample has more than 650,000 distinct CDR3 sequences; approximately 10% occur once, and the top ten carry roughly 0.51%. The specimen was blood, either unsorted or a sorted T cell fraction (not recorded which). Receptor source: a male donor with ankylosing spondylitis.

This clonotype was seen a few times. This rearrangement joins TRBV6-6 to TRBJ2-3; D call uncertain. Germline lookup yields CDR1 MNHNY and CDR2 SVGAGI (reference sequence). V gave up 7 bases and J gave up 8 bases, with 16 bases separating them. The length of the CDR3 is 13 residues. Written as DNA, the CDR3 is TGTGCCAGCACGGACCCCGACTTCAGTACGCAGTATTTT. Its translation: CASTDPDFSTQYF.

The chain couples TRBV29-1 to TRBJ2-2; 8 bases align to TRBD1. CDR3 length: 16 residues. Losses at the gene ends were 2 bases for V and 7 bases for J; bases not matched to a gene: 12. CDR1 is SQVTM and CDR2 is ANQGSEA in the germline V gene. This chain's CDR3 is CSVESRGRGHGGELFF. The DNA of the CDR3 is TGCAGCGTTGAATCCCGGGGCAGGGGGCATGGCGGGGAGCTGTTTTTT.

CDR3 in amino acids: CASSFLGVVADTQYF. DNA for the CDR3: TGCGCCAGCAGCTTTCTCGGGGTGGTAGCAGATACGCAGTATTTT. The chain employs TRBV5-1 and TRBJ2-3, with D possibly being TRBD2 (5 bases). Looked up from germline, CDR1 is SGHRS and CDR2 is YFSETQ. V gave up 2 bases and J gave up 4 bases, with 14 bases separating them. The CDR3 has 15 amino acids.

The sample holds a few counts of this clonotype. The V and J genes are TRBV10-3 and TRBJ1-5; TRBD1 is a possible D gene (6 bases). CDR1 ENHRY and CDR2 SYGVKD come from the germline V gene. Trimming removed 3 bases from V and 4 bases from J, with 16 bases in between. This CDR3 contains 16 residues. In DNA form, the CDR3 reads TGTGCCATCAGTGATGGGGGGGGCGGGCGGAATCAGCCCCAGCATTTT. Its protein is CAISDGGGGRNQPQHF.

Only a few counts were recorded for this clonotype. The rearrangement links TRBV6-2 or TRBV6-3 to TRBJ2-7; TRBD2 aligns across 8 bases. The CDR3 sequence is 15 residues long. The junction had 14 bases not matched to a gene; V was cut back by 4 bases and J by 9 bases. Per germline, CDR1 MNHEY and CDR2 SVGEGT. The CDR3 bases are TGTGCCAGCAGTTTCATACTAGCGGTGGAAAGGACGCAGTACTTC. Translating gives CASSFILAVERTQYF.

This clonotype was counted only a few times. The rearrangement uses TRBV7-2 and TRBJ2-1; D possibly uses TRBD1 or TRBD2 (5 bases each). Germline CDR1 and CDR2: SGHTA and FQGNSA. The germline V and J ends were trimmed by 7 bases and 7 bases, with 11 bases remaining between them. CDR3 size: 12 residues. CDR3 sequence (DNA): TGTGCCAGCACCTGGGGCGGGAATGAGCAGTTCTTC. Amino acid sequence: CASTWGGNEQFF.

This clonotype was observed a few times. The genes are TRBV2 and TRBJ2-7; TRBD2 matches 9 bases. Germline loops: CDR1 SNHLY, CDR2 FYNNEI. The CDR3 is 15 amino acids. Trimming took 2 bases from V and 4 from J; bases not matched to a gene: 6. CDR3 nucleotides: TGTGCCAGCAGTGAACCGGCTAGCGGGGATTACGAGCAGTACTTC. As protein: CASSEPASGDYEQYF.

This clonotype was seen only a few times. The chain has TRBV7-6 and TRBJ2-1, with TRBD2 identical over 8 bases. This CDR3 contains 16 residues. Germline CDR1 reads SGHVS; CDR2 reads FNYEAQ. J was trimmed by 2 bases and V by 1 base; bases with no gene match: 4. CDR3 nucleotides: TGTGCCAGCAGCTTAGAAATTAGCGGGACCTACAATGAGCAGTTCTTC. Translated, it gives CASSLEISGTYNEQFF.

The V call is TRBV28, the J call TRBJ1-1, with D perhaps matching TRBD1 (5 bases). The CDR3 covers 15 residues. V shed 4 bases and J shed 4 bases, with 16 bases lying between them. Looked up from germline, CDR1 is MDHEN and CDR2 is SYDVKM. The CDR3: CASSSFLAGGTEAFF. CDR3 DNA: TGTGCCAGCAGTTCGTTTTTGGCGGGGGGCACTGAAGCTTTCTTT.

This clonotype was picked up many times. J is TRBJ2-4 and V is TRBV5-1; D is undetermined. V lost 0 bases and J lost 8, with 12 bases in between. The CDR3 runs 14 residues. In germline, CDR1 is SGHRS, CDR2 YFSETQ. In DNA form, the CDR3 reads TGCGCCAGCAGCTTGGACCTAGGGAATGACATTCAGTACTTC. It is translated as CASSLDLGNDIQYF. Full variable domain (outside the CDR3, taken from reference TRBV5-1 and TRBJ2-4): KAGVTQTPRYLIKTRGQQVTLSCSPISGHRSVSWYQQTPGQGLQFLFEYFSETQRNKGNFPGRFSGRQFSNSRSEMNVSTLELGDSALYLCASSLDLGNDIQYFGAGTRLSVL.

The chain links TRBV28 to TRBJ2-7; 7 bases match TRBD1. V dropped 4 bases and J dropped 2; count of bases not matched to a gene: 5. The CDR3 extends over 14 amino acids. Per the germline V gene, CDR1 is MDHEN and CDR2 is SYDVKM. CDR3 in amino acids: CASSYTGQTYEQYF. The CDR3 bases are TGTGCCAGCAGTTACACGGGACAGACCTACGAGCAGTACTTC. The variable domain in full, completed from reference TRBV28 and TRBJ2-7, reads DVKVTQSSRYLVKRTGEKVFLECVQDMDHENMFWYRQDPGLGLRLIYFSYDVKMKEKGDIPEGYSVSREKKERFSLILESASTNQTSMYLCASSYTGQTYEQYFGPGTRLTVT.

The chain links TRBV7-9 to TRBJ1-4, with 8 bases that match TRBD1. This CDR3 spans 14 amino acids. Per germline, CDR1 SEHNR and CDR2 FQNEAQ (reference sequence). Trimming cost V 4 bases and J 7 bases; bases outside gene matches: 5. The CDR3 DNA follows: TGTGCCAGCAGCTGGACAGGGTCTAGTGAAAAACTGTTTTTT. Translation gives CASSWTGSSEKLFF.

The rearrangement uses TRBV6-1 and TRBJ1-5; tentatively, D is TRBD1 (5 bases). CDR3 length equals 13 residues. Trimming took off 4 bases at V and 6 bases at J, with 10 bases between the two ends. Germline CDR1 is MNHNS and CDR2 is SASEGT. CDR3 amino acids: CASSGQGVQPQHF. Here the CDR3 DNA reads TGTGCCAGCAGTGGCCAGGGAGTTCAGCCCCAGCATTTT.

CDR3 region: CASSLKDSQETQYF. CDR3 in DNA: TGCGCCAGCAGCTTGAAGGACAGCCAAGAGACCCAGTACTTC. V usage is TRBV5-1 and J usage is TRBJ2-5; TRBD1 is a possible D gene (6 bases). V shed 1 base and J shed 1 base, with 8 bases lying between them. Germline CDR1 is SGHRS and CDR2 is YFSETQ. This CDR3 has 14 amino acids.

The chain uses TRBV7-9 and TRBJ1-4; 7 positions match TRBD1. V lost 5 bases and J lost 3; bases outside the gene matches: 3. The CDR3 contains 14 residues. Looked up from germline, CDR1 is SEHNR and CDR2 is FQNEAQ (reference sequence). The CDR3 sequence is CASSEGQSNEKLFF. Here the CDR3 DNA reads TGTGCCAGCAGCGAGGGACAGTCTAATGAAAAACTGTTTTTT. Full variable domain (outside the CDR3, taken from reference TRBV7-9 and TRBJ1-4): DTGVSQNPRHKITKRGQNVTFRCDPISEHNRLYWYRQTLGQGPEFLTYFQNEAQLEKSRLLSDRFSAERPKGSFSTLEIQRTEQGDSAMYLCASSEGQSNEKLFFGSGTQLSVL.

V gene TRBV7-9 combines with J gene TRBJ1-5; D is unclear. The CDR3 has 12 residues. Germline assignment: CDR1 SEHNR and CDR2 FQNEAQ (reference sequence). V was pared by 0 bases and J by 12 bases, with 9 bases between. The CDR3 DNA reads as TGTGCCAGCAGCTTAGCTATCGGCAGCCAGCATTTT. Encoded protein: CASSLAIGSQHF.

This clonotype was found a few times. The chain employs TRBV20-1 and TRBJ2-3; 10 bases fit TRBD1. The germline CDR1 and CDR2 sequences are DFQATT and SNEGSKA (reference sequence). The CDR3 covers 14 residues. After removal of 6 bases from V and 3 bases from J, the junction contained 6 bases not matched to a gene. In DNA, the CDR3 is TGCAGTGCCACGGACAGGGGGACTACAGATACGCAGTATTTT. Amino acids: CSATDRGTTDTQYF.

V gene TRBV20-1 combines with J gene TRBJ2-3; 11 nucleotides match TRBD2. J lost 11 bases, V lost 6 bases, and 16 bases had no gene match. The CDR3 has 15 amino acids. Germline V gene lookup returns CDR1 DFQATT and CDR2 SNEGSKA (reference sequence). CDR3 bases: TGCAGTGCCACCTCTAGCGGGAGGACCTGGTATATGCAGTATTTT. This sequence encodes CSATSSGRTWYMQYF.

This clonotype was recorded a few times. The rearrangement joins TRBV4-2 to TRBJ2-7, with 7 bases aligning to TRBD1. V shed 3 bases, J shed 2 bases, and the junction held 10 bases outside the gene matches. This CDR3 is 16 amino acids long. Germline-derived CDR1 and CDR2 are LGHNA and YNFKEQ. The CDR3 bases are TGTGCCAGCAGCCACCCATACGGGACAGCAGCCTACGAGCAGTACTTC. Protein sequence: CASSHPYGTAAYEQYF.

A few counts support this clonotype. V gene TRBV20-1 combines with J gene TRBJ2-7, with 7 bases aligning to TRBD2. This CDR3 is built from 15 residues. Trimming cost V 3 bases and J 0 bases; bases outside gene matches: 8. Germline lookup yields CDR1 DFQATT and CDR2 SNEGSKA (reference sequence). The CDR3 DNA reads TGCAGTGCTAGCAAGTATTGGGGGGGCTCCTACGAGCAGTACTTC. Its protein is CSASKYWGGSYEQYF.

This chain connects TRBV18 to TRBJ2-7; TRBD1 agrees at 7 bases. The junction had 12 bases not matched to a gene; V was cut back by 6 bases and J by 4 bases. CDR1 is KGHSH and CDR2 is LQKENI in the germline V gene. The CDR3 sequence is 15 residues long. For the CDR3, the DNA is TGTGCCAGCTCCCCGGACAGGCAAAAAGCATACGAGCAGTACTTC. Amino acid sequence: CASSPDRQKAYEQYF.

The gene calls are TRBV18 and TRBJ2-3; possibly TRBD1 or TRBD2 for D (5 bases each). Per germline, CDR1 KGHSH and CDR2 LQKENI. Trimming left V 4 bases short and J 0 bases short, with 14 bases between. The CDR3 runs 16 residues. The CDR3 sequence: CASSRPGTVSTDTQYF. The CDR3 DNA follows: TGTGCCAGCTCACGGCCCGGGACGGTAAGCACAGATACGCAGTATTTT.

V usage is TRBV27 and J usage is TRBJ1-2; D is uncertain. Germline CDR1 MNHEY, CDR2 SMNVEV (reference sequence). There are 14 residues in the CDR3. V gave up 6 bases and J gave up 0 bases, with 11 bases separating them. The CDR3 DNA reads as TGTGCCAGCAGCAGATACGGCCCTAACTATGGCTACACCTTC. Translating it yields CASSRYGPNYGYTF.

Concerning this clonotype: It is unclear where the CDR3 begins or ends on the DNA, so no DNA is shown, and the CDR3 is as TCRdb lists it. The chain combines TRBV7-2 with TRBJ1-2; TRBD1, as called in the table, went unchecked against the DNA. Germline V CDR1 and CDR2: SGHTA, FQGNSA. The CDR3 is 14 residues long, ends included. The CDR3 spells CASSLPATPSVRDF.

The V call is TRBV20-1, the J call TRBJ2-1, with 9 bases identical to TRBD2. The CDR3 contains 16 residues. V was pared by 1 base and J by 0 bases, with 4 bases of the junction left unmatched. The germline gives CDR1 DFQATT, CDR2 SNEGSKA (reference sequence). CDR3 sequence reads: CSARAERGASYNEQFF. CDR3 DNA sequence: TGCAGTGCTAGAGCGGAGCGGGGGGCCTCCTACAATGAGCAGTTCTTC.